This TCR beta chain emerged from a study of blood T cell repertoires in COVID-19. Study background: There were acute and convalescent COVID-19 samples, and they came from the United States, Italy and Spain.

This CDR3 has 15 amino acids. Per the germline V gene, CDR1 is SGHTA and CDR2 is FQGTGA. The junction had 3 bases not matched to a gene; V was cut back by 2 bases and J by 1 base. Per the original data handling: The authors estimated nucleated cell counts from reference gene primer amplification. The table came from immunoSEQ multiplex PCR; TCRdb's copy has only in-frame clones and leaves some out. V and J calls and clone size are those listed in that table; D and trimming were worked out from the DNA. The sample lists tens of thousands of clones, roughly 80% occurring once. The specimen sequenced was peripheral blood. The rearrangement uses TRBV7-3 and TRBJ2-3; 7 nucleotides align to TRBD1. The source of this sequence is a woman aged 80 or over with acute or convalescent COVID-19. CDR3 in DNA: TGTGCCAGCAGCTTAGGAGGACAGGGCACAGATACGCAGTATTTT. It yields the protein CASSLGGQGTDTQYF.